This T cell receptor beta chain was identified in a study of blood T cell repertoires in COVID-19. The CDR3 sequence is 14 residues long. CDR1 PRHDT and CDR2 FYEKMQ come from the germline V gene (reference sequence). With 6 bases removed from V and 3 bases from J, the gap between germline ends came to 13 bases. The repertoire was sequenced with immunoSEQ multiplex PCR; TCRdb's copy has only in-frame clones and lacks some. The top ten hold about 6.3% of the sample, which has under 300,000 clones, approximately 86% seen once. The receptor was derived from a woman aged 55 to 70 with active or convalescent COVID-19. The source material was peripheral blood. The chain is built from TRBV13 and TRBJ2-3, with D perhaps matching TRBD2 (7 bases). This chain's CDR3 is CASRRGGVTDTQYF. The CDR3 region has the DNA TGTGCCAGCAGGAGGGGGGGCGTAACAGATACGCAGTATTTT.